This passage covers 24 T cell receptor beta chains from one sample sequenced in a study of glioma-infiltrating T cells. Amplification of TCR alpha and beta CDR3 regions from RNA used iRepertoire nested multiplex PCR. TCRdb reprocessed the multiplex PCR reads with MiXCR, giving one entry per CDR3 protein. In the table there are over 80,000 distinct CDR3 sequences, 40% of which are singletons. Material: glioma tissue, nonneoplastic brain tissue, or PBMCs (not recorded which). Receptors originate from a human donor with low-grade glioma or glioblastoma, undergoing nonglioma brain surgery, or in good health (not recorded which).

This chain joins TRBV5-6 and TRBJ1-6; TRBD1 agrees at 8 bases. Germline values: CDR1 SGHDT, CDR2 YYEEEE. The CDR3 has 15 amino acids. With V trimmed by 4 bases and J by 9 bases, 9 bases remained unmatched. Here the CDR3 DNA reads TGTGCCAGCAGCGGCGGACAGGGAGTTTTTTCACCCCTCCACTTT. The encoded protein is CASSGGQGVFSPLHF.

This clonotype occurred many times. This chain uses TRBV28 with TRBJ1-5; maybe TRBD1 (5 bases). Per the germline V gene, CDR1 is MDHEN and CDR2 is SYDVKM. The CDR3 is 17 residues long. V lost 2 bases, J lost 3 bases, and 17 bases lay in between. In DNA, the CDR3 is TGTGCCAGCAGTTTAACAGGTTTAGGGCGTGCCAATCAGCCCCAGCATTTT. Protein sequence: CASSLTGLGRANQPQHF.

As concerns this clonotype: Being one base from a much bigger clone, this may be a read error. The genes are TRBV2 and TRBJ2-3; possibly TRBD2 for D (6 bases). Trimming took off 5 bases at V and 2 bases at J, with 17 bases between the two ends. CDR3 length: 16 residues. Germline assignment: CDR1 SNHLY and CDR2 FYNNEI. The CDR3: CASSRSRELNTDTQYF. In DNA, the CDR3 is TGTGCCAGCAGTCGGTCCCGGGAGTTAAACACAGATACGCAGTATTTT.

Concerning this clonotype itself: Just one base apart from a much larger clone, this may be a read error. The rearrangement uses TRBV12-3 or TRBV12-4 and TRBJ1-5, with 7 bases aligning to TRBD1. V dropped 6 bases and J dropped 8; count of bases not matched to a gene: 16. The CDR3 spans 16 residues. The CDR3 DNA is TGTGCCAGCAGAGGACCCGACAGGGATTTCGGTAAGCCCCAGCATTTT. Protein sequence: CASRGPDRDFGKPQHF.

CDR3 coding DNA: TGTGCCAGCAGCCCACTCCGACAGGGGGCGTCTGGCTACACCTTC. Amino acids: CASSPLRQGASGYTF. The chain is built from TRBV5-5 and TRBJ1-2; 10 bases match TRBD1. The J segment lost 7 bases and the V segment lost 4 bases, leaving 10 bases of the junction unmatched. The CDR3 loop spans 15 amino acids. Looked up from germline, CDR1 is SGHKS and CDR2 is YYEKEE (reference sequence).

In regard to this clonotype: The junction departs from the called germline gene at one end, perhaps through a read error. The rearrangement joins TRBV18 to TRBJ1-1; D perhaps matches TRBD1 (6 bases). The CDR3 has 15 amino acids. The V gene's germline CDR1 is KGHSH and CDR2 LQKENI. CDR3 in DNA: TGTGCCAGCCCACCAAAACAGGGACCTAACACTGAAGCTTTCTTT. Its translation is CASPPKQGPNTEAFF. Full variable domain (outside the CDR3, taken from reference TRBV18 and TRBJ1-1): NAGVMQNPRHLVRRRGQEARLRCSPMKGHSHVYWYRQLPEEGLKFMVYLQKENIIDESGMPKERFSAEFPKEGPSILRIQQVVRGDSAAYFCASPPKQGPNTEAFFGQGTRLTVV.

The chain joins TRBV14 to TRBJ2-3; 8 bases match TRBD2. CDR3 length: 16 amino acids. CDR1 is SGHDN and CDR2 is FVKESK in the germline V gene. Trimming removed 2 bases from V and 5 bases from J; junction bases left unmatched: 9. The CDR3 DNA is TGTGCCAGCAGCCAACCTAGCGGGCCAAGGGTAGATACGCAGTATTTT. It is translated as CASSQPSGPRVDTQYF.

This clonotype has ten or more counts. The rearrangement links TRBV18 to TRBJ1-6; no firm D call. The V gene lost 8 bases and the J gene lost 6 bases, with 14 bases spanning the gap. This CDR3 comprises 14 residues. From germline, CDR1 is KGHSH and CDR2 LQKENI. The CDR3 DNA follows: TGTGCCAGCAACCGGGAGACTTCTAATTCACCCCTCCACTTT. Protein product: CASNRETSNSPLHF.

Concerning this clonotype itself: The junction departs from the called germline gene at one end, perhaps through a read error. The rearrangement joins TRBV4-3 to TRBJ2-7; D not resolved. Germline V gene sequence: CDR1 LGHNA, CDR2 YSLEER. This CDR3 contains 13 residues. CDR3 protein: CSIIQPVFDEHYF. CDR3 nucleotides: TGCTCCATCATCCAACCAGTCTTTGACGAGCATTACTTC.

The sample holds many counts of this clonotype. V is TRBV4-1 and J is TRBJ2-7, with TRBD1 matching 9 bases. CDR3 length equals 13 residues. The V and J ends lost 0 bases and 6 bases, in that order; junction bases with no gene match: 0. CDR1 is MGHRA and CDR2 is YSYEKL in the germline V gene. CDR3 DNA: TGCGCCAGCAGCCAAGAGGACAGGGGCGAGCAGTACTTC. Residues: CASSQEDRGEQYF.

This clonotype was counted ten times or more. The chain links TRBV19 to TRBJ1-5, with D perhaps TRBD1 (6 bases). The germline gives CDR1 LNHDA, CDR2 SQIVND (reference sequence). The germline V and J ends were trimmed by 2 bases and 4 bases, with 12 bases remaining between them. This CDR3 is built from 15 residues. The CDR3: CASSIPGQLNQPQHF. For the CDR3, the DNA is TGTGCCAGTAGTATACCCGGACAGTTAAATCAGCCCCAGCATTTT. Variable domain in full (rest from reference TRBV19 and TRBJ1-5): DGGITQSPKYLFRKEGQNVTLSCEQNLNHDAMYWYRQDPGQGLRLIYYSQIVNDFQKGDIAEGYSVSREKKESFPLTVTSAQKNPTAFYLCASSIPGQLNQPQHFGDGTRLSIL.

The gene calls are TRBV24-1 and TRBJ2-1; D remains ambiguous. The germline CDR1 and CDR2 sequences are KGHDR and SFDVKD. The CDR3 contains 13 residues. V was pared by 9 bases and J by 1 base, with 9 bases between. The CDR3 region is CATGGSSYNEQFF. The CDR3 coding sequence is TGTGCCACCGGCGGATCTTCCTACAATGAGCAGTTCTTC.

Details on this clonotype: One base away lies a much larger clone, so this may be a sequencing read error. The rearrangement joins TRBV29-1 to TRBJ2-2; the D gene is possibly TRBD2 (6 bases). The CDR3 covers 13 residues. The V gene's germline CDR1 is SQVTM and CDR2 ANQGSEA. Trimming removed 6 bases at V and 4 bases at J, with 12 bases between. The CDR3 DNA follows: TGCAGCGTAACGGGGGTTAGCACCGGGGAGCTGTTTTTT. It is translated as CSVTGVSTGELFF.

This clonotype was seen many times. V and J are TRBV24-1 and TRBJ1-1; D perhaps matches TRBD1 (5 bases). Trimming shortened V by 2 bases and J by 6 bases, and 12 bases separated the two germline ends. The CDR3 spans 14 residues. CDR1 KGHDR and CDR2 SFDVKD come from the germline V gene. CDR3 residues: CATSDSDIFAEAFF. CDR3 DNA sequence: TGTGCCACCAGTGATTCGGACATCTTCGCTGAAGCTTTCTTT.

This clonotype occurred many times. This chain connects TRBV3-1 to TRBJ2-5; D perhaps matches TRBD1 (5 bases). The CDR3 sequence is 18 residues long. The germline gives CDR1 LGHDT, CDR2 YNNKEL (reference sequence). Trimming left V 1 base short and J 5 bases short, with 23 bases between. Here the CDR3 DNA reads TGTGCCAGCAGCCAAGTATTAATTGGGTCGCGTCAGGGTGAGACCCAGTACTTC. Translating it yields CASSQVLIGSRQGETQYF.

The table lists this clonotype with many counts. This chain joins TRBV10-3 and TRBJ2-3; TRBD1 is a possible D gene (6 bases). Germline assignment: CDR1 ENHRY and CDR2 SYGVKD. Between the trimmed V and J ends, which lost 5 bases and 6 bases, there was a span of 15 bases. The CDR3 loop spans 14 amino acids. The CDR3, as DNA: TGTGCCATCAGTTCAGACAGGAACCGGGATACGCAGTATTTT. Encoded protein: CAISSDRNRDTQYF.

In its sample, this clonotype was seen once. The V gene is TRBV6-5, the J gene TRBJ2-1, with 7 bases fitting TRBD1. The J segment lost 5 bases and the V segment lost 4 bases, leaving 8 bases of the junction unmatched. CDR3 length: 15 amino acids. Germline CDR1 and CDR2: MNHEY and SVGAGI. The CDR3 spells CASSSRGMVHNEQFF. For the CDR3, the DNA is TGTGCCAGCAGTTCCAGGGGGATGGTCCACAATGAGCAGTTCTTC.

On this clonotype itself: An end of the junction differs from the germline gene, which may be a read error. The chain has TRBV19 and TRBJ1-1; no reliable D call. Per the germline V gene, CDR1 is LNHDA and CDR2 is SQIVND (reference sequence). CDR3 length: 16 amino acids. The CDR3 nucleotides are TGTGCCAGTAGTATCCGATTGACATCTATGAACGCTGAAGCTTTTTTT. It translates to CASSIRLTSMNAEAFF. The full variable domain, rest sourced from reference TRBV19 and TRBJ1-1, is DGGITQSPKYLFRKEGQNVTLSCEQNLNHDAMYWYRQDPGQGLRLIYYSQIVNDFQKGDIAEGYSVSREKKESFPLTVTSAQKNPTAFYLCASSIRLTSMNAEAFFGQGTRLTVV.

With regard to this clonotype: One end of the junction varies from germline; a read error may be responsible. The genes are TRBV20-1 and TRBJ2-1; no clear D. The CDR3 sequence is 14 residues long. Per germline, CDR1 DFQATT and CDR2 SNEGSKA (reference sequence). The CDR3 here is CSALSERSYNEQFF. CDR3 sequence (DNA): TGCAGTGCTTTAAGCGAGAGGTCCTACAATGAGCAATTCTTC.

The chain recombines TRBV15 with TRBJ2-5; D is unclear. Germline CDR1 is LNHNV and CDR2 is YYDKDF (reference sequence). V lost 1 base to trimming and J lost 4 bases, with 4 bases between them. The CDR3 contains 12 residues. CDR3 sequence reads: CATSRAIETQYF. The CDR3 nucleotides are TGTGCCACCAGCAGAGCCATAGAGACCCAGTACTTC.

This clonotype was observed once. The rearrangement uses TRBV12-3 or TRBV12-4 and TRBJ2-1; unclear D gene. V lost 4 bases and J lost 9, with 10 bases in between. This CDR3 comprises 12 residues. CDR3 bases: TGTGCCAGCAGTTCCGCCGATGGTGAGCAGTTCTTC. This sequence encodes CASSSADGEQFF.

The chain couples TRBV6-1 to TRBJ2-5, with 10 bases identical to TRBD2. The CDR3 runs 15 residues. V lost 5 bases, J lost 5 bases, and 8 bases stayed unmatched. Germline V gene lookup returns CDR1 MNHNS and CDR2 SASEGT. In DNA, the CDR3 is TGTGCCAGCAGTTCGAGCGGGGGGGGGTGGGAGACCCAGTACTTC. Translating it yields CASSSSGGGWETQYF.

This clonotype was recorded at least ten times. V gene TRBV12-5 combines with J gene TRBJ1-1; unclear D gene. V lost 1 base and J 1 base, leaving 16 bases between the germline ends. Germline V gives CDR1 LGHNT, CDR2 FRNRAP. The CDR3 extends over 17 amino acids. CDR3 sequence reads: CASGLAPGGFPNTEAFF. The DNA of the CDR3 is TGTGCTAGTGGTTTGGCCCCGGGTGGGTTCCCGAACACTGAAGCTTTCTTT.

This clonotype was counted many times. This chain joins TRBV7-2 and TRBJ2-4; 7 positions match TRBD2. The CDR3 covers 16 residues. The germline gives CDR1 SGHTA, CDR2 FQGNSA. Trimming took 1 base from V and 1 from J; bases not matched to a gene: 4. CDR3 nucleotides: TGTGCCAGCAGCTTAGGACGGGGGGTGGCCAAAAACATTCAGTACTTC. Translating gives CASSLGRGVAKNIQYF.